The sequence of this T cell receptor beta chain was determined in a study of T cell responses to AZD1222 COVID-19 vaccine. Sequencing used immunoSEQ multiplex PCR; TCRdb keeps in-frame clones, though not all of them. In the table there are over 45,000 clones, roughly nine tenths of which are singletons. Remarks on this clone: Its antigen is still unknown.

Notes on the study in general: The reported proportion of spike-specific TCRs targeting unmutated variant regions was nearly half. Once two AZD1222 doses were given, Spike-specific TCR breadth and depth went up.

CDR1 is MGHRA, CDR2 YSYEKL, per germline. This CDR3 spans 15 amino acids. The germline V and J ends were trimmed by 0 bases and 4 bases, with 10 bases remaining between them. Sequencing was performed on peripheral blood, taken on day 0 of AZD1222 vaccination. The receptor was derived from an adult in good health. The chain recombines TRBV4-1 with TRBJ1-5; D may be TRBD1 (6 bases). DNA for the CDR3: TGCGCCAGCAGCCAAGATTGGGGGGCTAATCAGCCCCAGCATTTT. It encodes CASSQDWGANQPQHF.